This TCR beta chain emerged from a study of blood T cell repertoires in COVID-19. Trimming took 3 bases from V and 7 from J; bases not matched to a gene: 5. This CDR3 contains 14 residues. CDR1 and CDR2 (germline): ENHRY, SYGVKD. Data came from immunoSEQ multiplex PCR; TCRdb stores just in-frame clones and leaves some out. The sample holds about 140,000 clones, approximately 91% seen once. Input material: peripheral blood. The J gene is TRBJ1-4, the V gene TRBV10-3; TRBD1 agrees at 7 bases. The TCR comes from a man aged 50 or older with active or convalescent COVID-19. The CDR3 DNA sequence: TGTGCCATCAGTGAAGGGCAGGGGGTTGAAAAACTGTTTTTT. Translation gives CAISEGQGVEKLFF.